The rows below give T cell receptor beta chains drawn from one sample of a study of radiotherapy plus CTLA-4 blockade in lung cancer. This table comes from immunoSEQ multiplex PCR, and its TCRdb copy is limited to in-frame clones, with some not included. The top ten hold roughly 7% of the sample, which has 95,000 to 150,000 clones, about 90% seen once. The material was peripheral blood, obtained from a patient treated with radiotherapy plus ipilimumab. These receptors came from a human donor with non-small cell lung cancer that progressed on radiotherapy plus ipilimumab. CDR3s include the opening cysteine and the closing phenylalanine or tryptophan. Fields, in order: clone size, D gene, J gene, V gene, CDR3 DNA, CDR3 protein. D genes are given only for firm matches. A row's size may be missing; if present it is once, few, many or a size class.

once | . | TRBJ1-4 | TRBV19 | TGTGCCAGTAGTCCCCACGGGACACTGGGAGAAAAACTGTTTTTT | CASSPHGTLGEKLFF
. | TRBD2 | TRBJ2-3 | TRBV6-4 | TGTGCCAGCAGTGCAACCGGGACTAGCAGAGATACGCAGTATTTT | CASSATGTSRDTQYF
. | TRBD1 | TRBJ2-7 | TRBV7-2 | TGTGCCAGCACAAGGGACAGTACCTACGAGCAGTACTTC | CASTRDSTYEQYF
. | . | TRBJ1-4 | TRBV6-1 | TGTGCCAGCATAGATACGGGCCTTAATGAAAAACTGTTTTTT | CASIDTGLNEKLFF
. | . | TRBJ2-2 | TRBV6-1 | TGTGCCAGCTCGACTCTACCCCCAGCCGAGGGGGAGCTGTTTTTT | CASSTLPPAEGELFF
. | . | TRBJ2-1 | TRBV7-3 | TGTGCCAGCAGCTTAAATAGCGGTGCCACCTACAATGAGCAGTTCTTC | CASSLNSGATYNEQFF
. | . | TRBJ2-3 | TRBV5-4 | TGTGCCAGCAGCTTGAGTAGCACCACAGATACGCAGTATTTT | CASSLSSTTDTQYF
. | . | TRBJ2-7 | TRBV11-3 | TGTGCCAGCAGCCTCGGCCCAAAGCAGTACTTC | CASSLGPKQYF
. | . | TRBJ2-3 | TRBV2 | TGTGCCAGCAGTGACAGCGCCAGAGATACGCAGTATTTT | CASSDSARDTQYF
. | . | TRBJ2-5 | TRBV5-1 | TGCGCCAGCAGCTTTGGGGGTAGCGAGACCCAGTACTTC | CASSFGGSETQYF
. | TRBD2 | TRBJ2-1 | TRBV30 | TGTGCCCAGAGTAGCGGGAACTACAATGAGCAGTTCTTC | CAQSSGNYNEQFF
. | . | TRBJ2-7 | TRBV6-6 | TGTGCCAGCAGAACTCGCTTCGAGCAGTACTTC | CASRTRFEQYF
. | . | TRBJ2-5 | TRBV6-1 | TGTGCCAGGGACAGCCAAGAGACCCAGTACTTC | CARDSQETQYF
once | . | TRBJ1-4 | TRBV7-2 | TGTGCCAGCAGCTTACACCGGGACGGTAATGAAAAACTGTTTTTT | CASSLHRDGNEKLFF
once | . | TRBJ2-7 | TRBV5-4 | TGTGCCAGCAGCCCGGCCGGCAACTACGAGCAGTACTTC | CASSPAGNYEQYF
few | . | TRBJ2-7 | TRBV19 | TGTGCCAGTAGTACGTCCTGGGGGTCCTACGAGCAGTACTTC | CASSTSWGSYEQYF
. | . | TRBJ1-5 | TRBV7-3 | TGTGCCAGCAGGGCGGGAGGGGGAATAGGCAATCAGCCCCAGCATTTT | CASRAGGGIGNQPQHF
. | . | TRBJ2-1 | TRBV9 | TGTGCCAGCAGCGCCGGGGGACCGGGGACGACCTACAATGAGCAGTTCTTC | CASSAGGPGTTYNEQFF
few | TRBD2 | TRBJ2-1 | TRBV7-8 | TGTGCCAGCAGCCAGGATGTAGGCGGGAGGAATGAGCAGTTCTTC | CASSQDVGGRNEQFF
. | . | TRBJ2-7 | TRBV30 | TGTGCCTGGGGACAGTCCGAGCAGTACTTC | CAWGQSEQYF
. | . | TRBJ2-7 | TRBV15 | TGTGCCACCAGCAGAGATTCGGTGGGGGGAACAACCTACGAGCAGTACTTC | CATSRDSVGGTTYEQYF
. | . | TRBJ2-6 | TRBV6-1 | TGTGCCAGCAGTGAAAGATTAGCAGCTGGGGCCAACGTCCTGACTTTC | CASSERLAAGANVLTF
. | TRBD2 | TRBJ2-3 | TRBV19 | TGTGCCAGTAGTATAATTACGGCGGGAGGGGTAGATACGCAGTATTTT | CASSIITAGGVDTQYF
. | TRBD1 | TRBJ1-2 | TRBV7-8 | TGTGCCAGCAGCTTAGGAGGGCAGGGGGCTCAGGGCTACACCTTC | CASSLGGQGAQGYTF
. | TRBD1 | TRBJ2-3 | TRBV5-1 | TGCGCCAGCAGCATCCGGACAGGGGGCGGTACAGATACGCAGTATTTT | CASSIRTGGGTDTQYF
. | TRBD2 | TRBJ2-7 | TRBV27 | TGCGCCAGCAGTCCCCCTCCCGCCGGGACTAGCGGTTACGAGCAGTACTTC | CASSPPPAGTSGYEQYF
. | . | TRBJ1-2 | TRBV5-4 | TGCGCCAGCAGCCCCAAGGGGGATGGCTACACCTTC | CASSPKGDGYTF
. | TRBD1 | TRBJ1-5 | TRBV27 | TGTGCCAGCAGTTTATGGGGCCCGGGACAGGGATATCAGCCCCAGCATTTT | CASSLWGPGQGYQPQHF
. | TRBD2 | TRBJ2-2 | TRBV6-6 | TGTGCCAGCAGTTACCTAGCGGGGAACACCGGGGAGCTGTTTTTT | CASSYLAGNTGELFF
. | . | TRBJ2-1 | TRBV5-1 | TGCGCCAGCAGCGGGACCGAGGGCGGCTCGAATGAGCAGTTCTTC | CASSGTEGGSNEQFF
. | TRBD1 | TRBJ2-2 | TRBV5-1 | TGCGCCAGCAGCTTGGACAGGGGCAACACCGGGGAGCTGTTTTTT | CASSLDRGNTGELFF
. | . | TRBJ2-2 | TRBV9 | TGTGCCAGCAGCGTTAGCGGAAGTGCCGGGGAGCTGTTTTTT | CASSVSGSAGELFF
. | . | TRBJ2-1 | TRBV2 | TGTGCCAGCAATTCGGGACGTTCCCCTTGGTATGAGCAGTTCTTC | CASNSGRSPWYEQFF
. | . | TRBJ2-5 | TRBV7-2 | TGTGCCAGCAGCTTTTCCAGGGGAGGATTAGGAGAGACCCAGTACTTC | CASSFSRGGLGETQYF
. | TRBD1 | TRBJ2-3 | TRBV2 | TGTGCCAGCAGTGTGGGGACAGGTAGCACAGATACGCAGTATTTT | CASSVGTGSTDTQYF
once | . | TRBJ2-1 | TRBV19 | TGTGCCAGTAGTATCGCCTCCTACAATGAGCAGTTCTTC | CASSIASYNEQFF
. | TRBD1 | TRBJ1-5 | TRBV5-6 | TGTGCCAGCAGCTTGGAGGGGCCAGGGGGTGAAAATCAGCCCCAGCATTTT | CASSLEGPGGENQPQHF
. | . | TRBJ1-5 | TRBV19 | TGTGCCAGTAGTATATCCAGGGGCAACAATCAGCCCCAGCATTTT | CASSISRGNNQPQHF
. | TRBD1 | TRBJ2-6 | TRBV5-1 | TGCGCCAGCAGCTTCGGACAGGCGAACTCTGGGGCCAACGTCCTGACTTTC | CASSFGQANSGANVLTF
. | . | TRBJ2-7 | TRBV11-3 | TGTGCCAGCAGCATCTTTGACGAGCAGTACTTC | CASSIFDEQYF
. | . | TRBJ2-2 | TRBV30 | TGTGCCTGGAGTGAAACCGGGGAGCTGTTTTTT | CAWSETGELFF
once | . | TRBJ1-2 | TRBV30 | TGTGCCTGCTACTTCCTCCCGGGGACGGATCCTGGTGGCTACACCTTC | CACYFLPGTDPGGYTF
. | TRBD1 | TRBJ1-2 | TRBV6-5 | TGTGCCAGCAGGGGAGGACAGGGGGCGTATGGCTACACCTTC | CASRGGQGAYGYTF
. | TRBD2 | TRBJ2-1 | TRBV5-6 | TGTGCCAGCAGCAAATTCGTAGGACTAGCACGGAATGAGCAGTTCTTC | CASSKFVGLARNEQFF
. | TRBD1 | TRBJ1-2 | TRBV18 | TGTGCCAGCTCACCAGACAGGGACTATGGCTACACCTTC | CASSPDRDYGYTF
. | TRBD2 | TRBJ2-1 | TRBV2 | TGTGCCAGCAGGGAGGGACTAGCGGGAGGTTTGGATGAGCAGTTCTTC | CASREGLAGGLDEQFF
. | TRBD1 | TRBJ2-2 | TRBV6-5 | TGTGCCAGCAGAAGGGACAGGGGGCTAAGCGGGGAGCTGTTTTTT | CASRRDRGLSGELFF
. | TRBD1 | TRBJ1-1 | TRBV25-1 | TGTGCCACCTCGACAGGGGGCGCGAACACTGAAGCTTTCTTT | CATSTGGANTEAFF
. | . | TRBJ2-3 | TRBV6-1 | TGTGCCAGCAGTGGGCGGGATACGCAGTATTTT | CASSGRDTQYF
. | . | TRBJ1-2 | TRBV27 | TGTGCCAGCAGTTTACGGGGGAATGGCTACACCTTC | CASSLRGNGYTF
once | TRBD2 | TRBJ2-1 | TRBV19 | TGTGCCAGTAGTATAGCGGGACTAGCGGGGCTCAATGAGCAGTTCTTC | CASSIAGLAGLNEQFF
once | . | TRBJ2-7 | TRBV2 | TGTGCCAGCAGTGAGATCTACGAGCAGTACTTC | CASSEIYEQYF
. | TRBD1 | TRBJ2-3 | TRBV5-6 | TGTGCCAGCAGCCCCCAGGGGGCAGATACGCAGTATTTT | CASSPQGADTQYF
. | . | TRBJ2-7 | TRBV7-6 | TGTGCCAGCAACAACTGCGAGCAGTACTTC | CASNNCEQYF
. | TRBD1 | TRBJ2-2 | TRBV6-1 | TGTGCCAGCAGTGAAGCACAGGGGGCTGCGAACACCGGGGAGCTGTTTTTT | CASSEAQGAANTGELFF